Following are 2 T cell receptor beta chains from one sample sequenced in a study of CD8 T cells in Susac syndrome. Random hexamers served to reverse transcribe roughly 0.5 to 1 ug RNA. TCRdb independently ran MiXCR on the immunoSEQ multiplex PCR reads; one entry per CDR3 protein. The table has under 70,000 distinct CDR3 sequences, 95% seen once. Sequencing was performed on CD8+ T cells from PBMCs. These receptors were obtained from a human donor with Susac syndrome.

The chain employs TRBV20-1 and TRBJ2-4; 10 bases align to TRBD1. Germline-derived CDR1 and CDR2 are DFQATT and SNEGSKA (reference sequence). The CDR3 has 14 amino acids. The V segment lost 8 bases and the J segment 6 bases; nucleotides outside the gene matches: 10. This CDR3 is CSPRDRGRTNIQYF. CDR3 nucleotides: TGCAGTCCCCGAGACAGGGGGCGCACAAACATTCAGTACTTC.

This clonotype appeared a single time. This chain joins TRBV12-3 or TRBV12-4 and TRBJ1-1, with a weak D call TRBD1 (5 bases). The ends were cut back, 1 base at V and 11 bases at J, with 14 bases in the middle. The CDR3 loop spans 13 amino acids. CDR3 sequence (DNA): TGTGCCAGCAGTTTAGGCAGGGATATGGGTGCTTTCTTT. Encoded protein: CASSLGRDMGAFF.